A single sample is the source of the 20 T cell receptor beta chains below, sequenced in a study of OX40 agonist ivuxolimab in advanced cancers. Sequencing was performed with immunoSEQ multiplex PCR; in TCRdb, only in-frame clones are kept and a portion is missing. The data show some 110,000 clones, with about nine tenths seen just once and about 0.5% held by the top ten. The input for sequencing was CD4+ or CD8+ T cells sorted from blood, taken in a trial of the OX40 agonist ivuxolimab. The receptor set was obtained from an adult with an advanced solid tumor such as melanoma, head and neck, liver or kidney cancer.

This clone was seen just once. V gene TRBV28 combines with J gene TRBJ2-5; TRBD2 aligns across 9 bases. J gave up 5 bases and V 4 bases, and 8 bases lay outside the gene matches. This CDR3 is built from 15 residues. Germline V gene lookup returns CDR1 MDHEN and CDR2 SYDVKM. The CDR3 spells CASSSPAGGGETQYF. CDR3 nucleotide sequence: TGTGCCAGCAGTTCGCCAGCGGGGGGAGGGGAGACCCAGTACTTC.

This clone has a single count. The genes are TRBV7-2 and TRBJ1-4; D is unresolved. V lost 1 base and J 7 bases, leaving 10 bases between the germline ends. This CDR3 is 14 amino acids long. Germline CDR1 and CDR2: SGHTA and FQGNSA. The CDR3 loop reads CASSLGGLAEKLFF. Here the CDR3 DNA reads TGTGCCAGCAGCTTAGGGGGTTTAGCTGAAAAACTGTTTTTT.

This chain uses TRBV18 with TRBJ2-5; D gene ambiguous. V dropped 5 bases and J dropped 2 bases, with 9 bases sitting between them. Germline CDR1 KGHSH, CDR2 LQKENI. This CDR3 comprises 13 residues. Written as DNA, the CDR3 is TGTGCCAGCTCATCTCAAACTCAAGAGACCCAGTACTTC. This translates into CASSSQTQETQYF.

This clone is a singleton in its sample. J is TRBJ2-3 and V is TRBV5-1; TRBD2 is a possible D gene (6 bases). CDR1 is SGHRS, CDR2 YFSETQ, per germline. V lost 7 bases and J 6 bases, leaving 21 bases between the germline ends. This CDR3 contains 15 residues. CDR3 sequence: CASRKPGPRGDTQYF. For the CDR3, the DNA is TGCGCCAGCCGAAAACCGGGACCCCGGGGGGATACGCAGTATTTT.

The rearrangement uses TRBV7-2 and TRBJ2-4, with 10 bases fitting TRBD2. Unmatched junction bases numbered 1, after V lost 1 base and J lost 1 base. Germline V gene sequence: CDR1 SGHTA, CDR2 FQGNSA. This CDR3 spans 16 amino acids. Here the CDR3 reads CASSLDSGGAKNIQYF. CDR3 sequence (DNA): TGTGCCAGCAGCTTAGATAGCGGGGGGGCCAAAAACATTCAGTACTTC.

The gene calls are TRBV7-2 and TRBJ1-5, with TRBD1 identical over 9 bases. The CDR3 spans 15 residues. The germline V gene has CDR1 SGHTA and CDR2 FQGNSA. With V trimmed by 5 bases and J by 11 bases, 13 bases remained unmatched. The CDR3 sequence: CASSPGRDRVLTQHF. CDR3 in DNA: TGTGCCAGCAGCCCTGGGAGGGACAGGGTTCTGACCCAGCATTTT.

The rearrangement joins TRBV4-2 to TRBJ1-6; D not resolved. The V end lost 0 bases, the J end lost 10 bases, and 13 bases lay between the germline ends. The CDR3 contains 15 residues. CDR1 LGHNA and CDR2 YNFKEQ come from the germline V gene. CDR3 coding DNA: TGTGCCAGCAGCCAAGATCCGCCGGGAGGATCACCCCTCCACTTT. Its protein is CASSQDPPGGSPLHF.

The CDR3 reads CASSQELYGYTF. The CDR3 DNA is TGTGCCAGCAGCCAAGAACTCTATGGCTACACCTTC. The rearrangement joins TRBV14 to TRBJ1-2; unclear D gene. Trimming pared 0 bases from V and 4 bases from J, leaving 3 bases between. The CDR3 loop spans 12 amino acids. Germline CDR1 reads SGHDN; CDR2 reads FVKESK.

The chain links TRBV28 to TRBJ1-5; weak D call: TRBD1 (6 bases). Looked up from germline, CDR1 is MDHEN and CDR2 is SYDVKM. The ends were cut back, 2 bases at V and 0 bases at J, with 14 bases in the middle. This CDR3 is 17 amino acids long. The CDR3 loop is CASSLTMGAGSNQPQHF. The DNA of the CDR3 is TGTGCCAGCAGTTTAACCATGGGGGCGGGTAGCAATCAGCCCCAGCATTTT.

This sequence joins TRBV7-9 and TRBJ1-4; the D gene is possibly TRBD1 (5 bases). Germline loops: CDR1 SEHNR, CDR2 FQNEAQ (reference sequence). The CDR3 spans 14 residues. V lost 5 bases and J 7 bases, leaving 14 bases between the germline ends. The CDR3 region has the DNA TGTGCCAGCAGCCGGGACCTACCGGCTGAAAAACTGTTTTTT. Translated, it gives CASSRDLPAEKLFF.

This sequence joins TRBV27 and TRBJ2-3; TRBD1 matches 7 bases. The germline CDR1 and CDR2 sequences are MNHEY and SMNVEV (reference sequence). V was pared by 3 bases and J by 5 bases, with 8 bases of the junction left unmatched. This CDR3 has 15 amino acids. This CDR3 reads CASSLRGQIGDTQYF. The DNA for the CDR3 is TGTGCCAGCAGTTTGAGGGGACAGATAGGAGATACGCAGTATTTT.

This rearrangement joins TRBV25-1 to TRBJ2-2, with 8 positions matching TRBD1. V trimming: 4 bases; J trimming: 5 bases; junction bases outside the gene matches: 6. This CDR3 has 15 amino acids. Germline loops: CDR1 MGHDK, CDR2 SYGVNS. The CDR3 here is CASSVQGAGTGELFF. As DNA, the CDR3 is TGTGCCAGCAGTGTCCAGGGGGCGGGTACCGGGGAGCTGTTTTTT.

The V gene is TRBV6-6, the J gene TRBJ1-1; D remains ambiguous. CDR3 length: 11 amino acids. Trimming stripped 4 bases from V and 9 bases from J, with 9 bases between. Germline CDR1 reads MNHNY; CDR2 reads SVGAGI (reference sequence). CDR3 protein: CASSSEYKAFF. The CDR3 bases are TGTGCCAGCAGTTCTGAGTACAAAGCTTTCTTT.

The chain employs TRBV5-1 and TRBJ1-1; D not resolved. The ends were cut back, 7 bases at V and 5 bases at J, with 12 bases in the middle. The CDR3 extends over 12 amino acids. Germline loops: CDR1 SGHRS, CDR2 YFSETQ. CDR3 region: CASSTGRTEAFF. The CDR3 DNA is TGCGCCAGCTCTACGGGCCGAACTGAAGCTTTCTTT.

The V and J genes are TRBV28 and TRBJ1-2; 12 nucleotides agree with TRBD1. The CDR3 is made up of 15 amino acids. Looked up from germline, CDR1 is MDHEN and CDR2 is SYDVKM. The ends lost 6 bases at V and 8 bases at J; junction bases unmatched: 10. CDR3 nucleotide sequence: TGTGCCAGCAGGGGGACAGGGGGCGTAATAGCCGGCTACACCTTC. This translates into CASRGTGGVIAGYTF.

CDR3 nucleotide sequence: TGTGCCAGCAGTCTGGACAAGATCTATGGCTACACCTTC. Encoded protein: CASSLDKIYGYTF. The V gene is TRBV7-2, the J gene TRBJ1-2; D may be TRBD1 (5 bases). This CDR3 region has 13 residues. V was shortened by 6 bases and J by 4 bases, with 12 bases between the two germline ends. Germline CDR1 SGHTA, CDR2 FQGNSA. The variable domain in full, completed from reference TRBV7-2 and TRBJ1-2, reads GAGVSQSPSNKVTEKGKDVELRCDPISGHTALYWYRQSLGQGLEFLIYFQGNSAPDKSGLPSDRFSAERTGGSVSTLTIQRTQQEDSAVYLCASSLDKIYGYTFGSGTRLTVV.

The gene calls are TRBV6-5 and TRBJ1-3, with TRBD1 matching 7 bases. Germline-derived CDR1 and CDR2 are MNHEY and SVGAGI. The CDR3 sequence is 15 residues long. The V gene end was trimmed by 5 bases and the J gene end by 2 bases; junction bases not matched to a gene: 6. The CDR3, as DNA: TGTGCCAGCAGTCCCGGGACAGCTCCTGGAAACACCATATATTTT. It yields the protein CASSPGTAPGNTIYF.

The chain is built from TRBV5-1 and TRBJ2-7, with D possibly matching TRBD2 (6 bases). CDR3 length: 15 residues. V lost 3 bases and J 3 bases, leaving 16 bases between the germline ends. Germline V gene data show CDR1 as SGHRS and CDR2 as YFSETQ. CDR3 nucleotide sequence: TGCGCCAGCAGCTCAGGAGGGGCAGGTAGCTACGAGCAGTACTTC. Amino acids: CASSSGGAGSYEQYF.

J is TRBJ1-3 and V is TRBV6-5; no clear D. Germline-derived CDR1 and CDR2 are MNHEY and SVGAGI. CDR3 size: 12 residues. The V gene lost 11 bases and the J gene lost 4 bases, with 12 bases spanning the gap. CDR3 loop: CAVRTAGNTIYF. The DNA for the CDR3 is TGTGCCGTGCGGACTGCGGGAAACACCATATATTTT.

For the CDR3, the DNA is TGCAGCGTTGGCGGGGGCCCCTATGGCTACACCTTC. Its translation: CSVGGGPYGYTF. J is TRBJ1-2 and V is TRBV29-1, with D perhaps TRBD1 (6 bases). V lost 4 bases to trimming and J lost 4 bases, with 10 bases between them. CDR1 is SQVTM, CDR2 ANQGSEA, per germline. CDR3 length: 12 amino acids. The complete variable domain, with remaining parts taken from reference TRBV29-1 and TRBJ1-2, reads SAVISQKPSRDICQRGTSLTIQCQVDSQVTMMFWYRQQPGQSLTLIATANQGSEATYESGFVIDKFPISRPNLTFSTLTVSNMSPEDSSIYLCSVGGGPYGYTFGSGTRLTVV.